These T cell receptor beta chains were read from a single sample in a study of T-cell reconstitution after alpha-beta-depleted transplantation in children. One entry per CDR3 protein results from TCRdb running MiXCR on the PCR reads. The sample includes 480,000 or so distinct CDR3 sequences, approximately 10% of them seen just once. Sample: PBMCs, taken before TCRalphabeta/CD19-depleted stem cell transplant. The receptor source for this set is a child under 10 years old with inherited bone marrow failure, due to receive a stem cell transplant. CDR3s include the opening cysteine and the closing phenylalanine or tryptophan. D genes are given only for firm matches. Not all rows give a size; the values are once, few, many and, for expanded clones, a class.

d_call: TRBD1
v_call: TRBV12-3/TRBV12-4
j_call: TRBJ2-7
clone_size: many
cdr3_length: 14
cdr3_nt: TGTGCCAGCACCTTTTGGGACAGGGCGAACGAGCAGTACTTC
cdr3_aa: CASTFWDRANEQYF

d_call: .
v_call: TRBV20-1
j_call: TRBJ1-6
clone_size: .
cdr3_length: 13
cdr3_nt: TGCAGTGCTAGGGAGGACCTGTATTCACCCCTCCACTTT
cdr3_aa: CSAREDLYSPLHF

d_call: .
v_call: TRBV10-3
j_call: TRBJ2-3
clone_size: many
cdr3_length: 13
cdr3_nt: TGTGCCATCAGTGAGTCGCCGGGAGATACGCAGTATTTT
cdr3_aa: CAISESPGDTQYF

d_call: .
v_call: TRBV30
j_call: TRBJ2-7
clone_size: few
cdr3_length: 12
cdr3_nt: TGTGCCTGGACTAGCGTTGGGGTAGGGCAGTACTTC
cdr3_aa: CAWTSVGVGQYF

d_call: TRBD2
v_call: TRBV7-2
j_call: TRBJ2-7
clone_size: .
cdr3_length: 15
cdr3_nt: TGTGCCAGCAGCTTCGATCCTAGCGGTCCCTACGAGCAGTACTTC
cdr3_aa: CASSFDPSGPYEQYF

d_call: TRBD1
v_call: TRBV19
j_call: TRBJ1-2
clone_size: .
cdr3_length: 14
cdr3_nt: TGTGCCAGTAGTATTGCCGGGGACAGGCGCGGCTACACCTTC
cdr3_aa: CASSIAGDRRGYTF

d_call: TRBD1
v_call: TRBV18
j_call: TRBJ2-7
clone_size: .
cdr3_length: 17
cdr3_nt: TGTGCCAGCTCCCCAGACAGGGGGACGGCCAGATTGAACGAGCAGTACTTC
cdr3_aa: CASSPDRGTARLNEQYF

d_call: .
v_call: TRBV7-8
j_call: TRBJ2-1
clone_size: many
cdr3_length: 14
cdr3_nt: TGTGCCAGCAGCTTAAGAGGTTGGGACGATGAGCAGTTCTTC
cdr3_aa: CASSLRGWDDEQFF

d_call: .
v_call: TRBV5-4
j_call: TRBJ2-2
clone_size: many
cdr3_length: 13
cdr3_nt: TGTGCCAGCAGCCCCCGCCCCACCGGGGAGCTGTTTTTT
cdr3_aa: CASSPRPTGELFF

d_call: .
v_call: TRBV28
j_call: TRBJ2-7
clone_size: many
cdr3_length: 13
cdr3_nt: TGTGCCACCGTCAGCGGTTGGGCCTACGAGCAGTACTTC
cdr3_aa: CATVSGWAYEQYF

d_call: TRBD1
v_call: TRBV7-9
j_call: TRBJ2-5
clone_size: many
cdr3_length: 16
cdr3_nt: TGTGCCAGCAGCTTCGGACAGGGCGTATTCCAAGAGACCCAGTACTTC
cdr3_aa: CASSFGQGVFQETQYF

d_call: TRBD2
v_call: TRBV20-1
j_call: TRBJ2-5
clone_size: few
cdr3_length: 15
cdr3_nt: TGCAGTGCTAGGATTCCAGCGGGAGGGCCGGAGACCCAGTACTTC
cdr3_aa: CSARIPAGGPETQYF

d_call: .
v_call: TRBV28
j_call: TRBJ2-1
clone_size: few
cdr3_length: 14
cdr3_nt: TGTGCCACCAATAGCGGTAGGGCCGATAATGAGCAGTTCTTC
cdr3_aa: CATNSGRADNEQFF

d_call: .
v_call: TRBV12-3/TRBV12-4
j_call: TRBJ2-7
clone_size: many
cdr3_length: 14
cdr3_nt: TGTGCCAGCAGTTTCTTCGACAGAGCCTACGAGCAGTACTTC
cdr3_aa: CASSFFDRAYEQYF

d_call: TRBD1
v_call: TRBV27
j_call: TRBJ2-3
clone_size: .
cdr3_length: 16
cdr3_nt: TGTGCCAGCAGTGAGTTGGGACAGGGAAGCACAGATACGCAGTATTTT
cdr3_aa: CASSELGQGSTDTQYF

d_call: .
v_call: TRBV5-5
j_call: TRBJ1-1
clone_size: many
cdr3_length: 14
cdr3_nt: TGTGCCAGCAGCTCCCAGACAGCCTGGACTGAAGCTTTCTTT
cdr3_aa: CASSSQTAWTEAFF

d_call: .
v_call: TRBV21-1
j_call: TRBJ2-7
clone_size: .
cdr3_length: 15
cdr3_nt: TGTGCCAGCAGCAAAGGGGGGACTAGCCCCTACGAGCAGTACTTC
cdr3_aa: CASSKGGTSPYEQYF

d_call: .
v_call: TRBV29-1
j_call: TRBJ1-2
clone_size: many
cdr3_length: 14
cdr3_nt: TGCAGCGTTGAAGTTCAACATTGGCCCTATGGCTACACCTTC
cdr3_aa: CSVEVQHWPYGYTF

d_call: .
v_call: TRBV7-2
j_call: TRBJ2-1
clone_size: many
cdr3_length: 17
cdr3_nt: TGTGCCAGCAGCTCTACCCCCGACTCTCCACTAGTCTATGAGCAGTTCTTC
cdr3_aa: CASSSTPDSPLVYEQFF

d_call: TRBD2
v_call: TRBV28
j_call: TRBJ2-7
clone_size: .
cdr3_length: 14
cdr3_nt: TGTGCCACCCGGACAAGCGGGAGGATCCGCGAGCAGTACTTC
cdr3_aa: CATRTSGRIREQYF

d_call: .
v_call: TRBV23-1
j_call: TRBJ1-5
clone_size: .
cdr3_length: 16
cdr3_nt: TGCGCCAGCAGTCGAGGGCCACAGGATAGCAATCAGCCCCAGCATTTT
cdr3_aa: CASSRGPQDSNQPQHF

d_call: .
v_call: TRBV6-2/TRBV6-3
j_call: TRBJ2-7
clone_size: many
cdr3_length: 16
cdr3_nt: TGTGCCAGCAAACGGTCGGGAGCGTACACCTCCTACGAGCAGTACTTC
cdr3_aa: CASKRSGAYTSYEQYF

d_call: .
v_call: TRBV6-1
j_call: TRBJ2-7
clone_size: many
cdr3_length: 13
cdr3_nt: TGTGCCACCTTAGGGCCAGGGACCTACGAGCAGTACTTC
cdr3_aa: CATLGPGTYEQYF

d_call: .
v_call: TRBV4-1
j_call: TRBJ2-1
clone_size: many
cdr3_length: 15
cdr3_nt: TGCGCCAGCAGCCAAGCGCTCGGGTTTGGGAATGAGCAGTTCTTC
cdr3_aa: CASSQALGFGNEQFF

d_call: .
v_call: TRBV19
j_call: TRBJ2-1
clone_size: .
cdr3_length: 12
cdr3_nt: TGTGCCAGTAGTACGGGAGCTTTTGAGCAGTTCTTC
cdr3_aa: CASSTGAFEQFF

d_call: .
v_call: TRBV19
j_call: TRBJ2-2
clone_size: .
cdr3_length: 14
cdr3_nt: TGTGCCAGTAGTATCAGCAGGAACACCGGGGAGCTGTTTTTT
cdr3_aa: CASSISRNTGELFF

d_call: .
v_call: TRBV12-3/TRBV12-4
j_call: TRBJ2-7
clone_size: .
cdr3_length: 13
cdr3_nt: TGTGCCAGCAGTTTAGGGGGGACTTACGTGCAGTACTTC
cdr3_aa: CASSLGGTYVQYF

d_call: TRBD2
v_call: TRBV4-3
j_call: TRBJ2-7
clone_size: many
cdr3_length: 15
cdr3_nt: TGCGCCAGCAGCCAGCTCTCCGGGACTAGCTACGAGCAGTACTTC
cdr3_aa: CASSQLSGTSYEQYF

d_call: .
v_call: TRBV6-5
j_call: TRBJ2-1
clone_size: many
cdr3_length: 13
cdr3_nt: TGTGCCAGTCGTAAAAATGTGGCCAATGAGCAGTTCTTC
cdr3_aa: CASRKNVANEQFF

d_call: .
v_call: TRBV15
j_call: TRBJ2-7
clone_size: many
cdr3_length: 14
cdr3_nt: TGTGCCACCAGCAGAGGTCCGGGACCCTACGAGCAGTACTTC
cdr3_aa: CATSRGPGPYEQYF